The next 18 T cell receptor beta chains were all read from a single sample in a study of cytomegalovirus exposure and HLA in healthy donors. The repertoire was sequenced with immunoSEQ multiplex PCR; TCRdb's copy has only in-frame clones and lacks some. Of about 260,000 clones listed, roughly 91% are singletons. The sequenced sample consisted of PBMCs. The receptors originated from a woman in her 30s in good health and CMV-seronegative.

The rearrangement joins TRBV15 to TRBJ1-4; 7 nucleotides line up with TRBD1. The V and J ends lost 0 bases and 4 bases, in that order; junction bases with no gene match: 5. The CDR3 is 16 residues long. CDR1 and CDR2 (germline): LNHNV, YYDKDF (reference sequence). The CDR3 region has the DNA TGTGCCACCAGCAGAGATGTGGCAGGGGGTAATGAAAAACTGTTTTTT. This sequence encodes CATSRDVAGGNEKLFF. Supplemented by reference TRBV15 and TRBJ1-4, the full variable domain reads DAMVIQNPRYQVTQFGKPVTLSCSQTLNHNVMYWYQQKSSQAPKLLFHYYDKDFNNEADTPDNFQSRRPNTSFCFLDIRSPGLGDTAMYLCATSRDVAGGNEKLFFGSGTQLSVL.

V is TRBV30 and J is TRBJ2-7; 7 positions agree with TRBD1. This CDR3 has 14 amino acids. Germline V gene lookup returns CDR1 GTSNPN and CDR2 SVGIG (reference sequence). V dropped 7 bases and J dropped 9; count of bases not matched to a gene: 18. This CDR3 is CALTNRGGLEGQYF. The DNA for the CDR3 is TGTGCCTTGACAAACAGGGGTGGGTTAGAAGGGCAGTACTTC.

The chain uses TRBV7-9 and TRBJ2-7; possibly TRBD1 for D (5 bases). CDR3 size: 14 residues. V lost 0 bases to trimming and J lost 3 bases, with 9 bases between them. The germline gives CDR1 SEHNR, CDR2 FQNEAQ (reference sequence). The CDR3 sequence is CASSLALDSYEQYF. The DNA of the CDR3 is TGTGCCAGCAGCTTAGCGCTAGACAGCTACGAGCAGTACTTC.

The chain joins TRBV29-1 to TRBJ1-4; D perhaps matches TRBD1 (5 bases). The CDR3 is 14 residues long. The V end lost 6 bases, the J end lost 8 bases, and 19 bases lay between the germline ends. Germline V CDR1 and CDR2: SQVTM, ANQGSEA. The CDR3 nucleotides read TGCAGCGTCGGGGAGGGGACCACGGGCGAAAAACTGTTTTTT. Its translation: CSVGEGTTGEKLFF.

As DNA, the CDR3 is TGTGCCAGCAGACTACACCACGAGCAGTACTTC. This codes for CASRLHHEQYF. The chain recombines TRBV28 with TRBJ2-7, with D unclear. V was trimmed by 6 bases and J by 5 bases, leaving 8 bases between them. The CDR3 is 11 residues long. Germline-derived CDR1 and CDR2 are MDHEN and SYDVKM.

V gene TRBV5-1 combines with J gene TRBJ1-1; 9 positions match TRBD1. Germline V CDR1 and CDR2: SGHRS, YFSETQ. The CDR3 covers 15 residues. J gave up 0 bases and V 4 bases, and 4 bases lay outside the gene matches. CDR3 in DNA: TGCGCCAGCAGCCAAGGACAGGGGTTGAACACTGAAGCTTTCTTT. Protein product: CASSQGQGLNTEAFF. Variable domain in full (rest from reference TRBV5-1 and TRBJ1-1): KAGVTQTPRYLIKTRGQQVTLSCSPISGHRSVSWYQQTPGQGLQFLFEYFSETQRNKGNFPGRFSGRQFSNSRSEMNVSTLELGDSALYLCASSQGQGLNTEAFFGQGTRLTVV.

The V gene is TRBV28, the J gene TRBJ1-3; D perhaps matches TRBD1 (6 bases). The CDR3 has 16 residues. Germline V gives CDR1 MDHEN, CDR2 SYDVKM. Trimming took off 6 bases at V and 0 bases at J, with 15 bases between the two ends. CDR3 loop: CASSWIGTSSGNTIYF. The CDR3 DNA reads as TGTGCCAGCAGCTGGATTGGGACAAGCTCTGGAAACACCATATATTTT.

V is TRBV6-6 and J is TRBJ2-7; 11 nucleotides match TRBD2. The CDR3 spans 16 residues. Trimming removed 2 bases from V and 0 bases from J; junction bases left unmatched: 3. Germline V gene data show CDR1 as MNHNY and CDR2 as SVGAGI (reference sequence). The CDR3 sequence is CASSYPLAGGSYEQYF. In nucleotides, the CDR3 is TGTGCCAGCAGTTACCCTCTAGCGGGAGGCTCCTACGAGCAGTACTTC.

The chain links TRBV28 to TRBJ2-7, with 10 bases matching TRBD1. Germline values: CDR1 MDHEN, CDR2 SYDVKM. V lost 7 bases, J lost 3 bases, and 6 bases stayed unmatched. The CDR3 covers 14 residues. The CDR3 DNA reads as TGTGCCAGCACCCGACAGGGGGCAATCTACGAGCAGTACTTC. Encoded protein: CASTRQGAIYEQYF.

CDR3 loop: CASRASGSSYEQYF. Here the CDR3 DNA reads TGTGCCAGCAGAGCAAGCGGGAGCTCCTACGAGCAGTACTTC. The V gene is TRBV11-2, the J gene TRBJ2-7; 8 bases match TRBD2. V lost 6 bases and J lost 0; bases outside the gene matches: 4. This CDR3 has 14 residues. From germline, CDR1 is SGHAT and CDR2 FQNNGV.

V and J are TRBV29-1 and TRBJ2-1; TRBD2 might be the D (6 bases). With 5 bases removed from V and 10 bases from J, the gap between germline ends came to 12 bases. Per germline, CDR1 SQVTM and CDR2 ANQGSEA. This CDR3 is 11 amino acids long. The CDR3 sequence is CSVPVAGEQFF. In DNA form, the CDR3 reads TGCAGCGTTCCTGTCGCGGGGGAGCAGTTCTTC.

The chain employs TRBV27 and TRBJ1-1; 7 positions match TRBD1. The CDR3 is made up of 12 amino acids. J was trimmed by 7 bases and V by 6 bases; bases with no gene match: 5. CDR1 MNHEY and CDR2 SMNVEV come from the germline V gene (reference sequence). For the CDR3, the DNA is TGTGCCAGCAGCATGGACAGGATTGAAGCTTTCTTT. Translation: CASSMDRIEAFF.

Notes on this clone: One junction end disagrees with the germline gene, perhaps due to a read error. This sequence joins TRBV11-3 and TRBJ2-2, with 7 bases identical to TRBD1. Germline loops: CDR1 SGHNT, CDR2 YENEEA. This CDR3 comprises 16 residues. The CDR3 sequence: CASSPPGTANAGELFF. The CDR3 DNA is TGTGCCAGCAGCCCGCCCGGGACAGCGAACGCCGGGGAGCTGTTTTTT.

V gene TRBV12-5 combines with J gene TRBJ2-5; 7 bases match TRBD1. This CDR3 comprises 15 residues. V lost 1 base, J lost 4 bases, and 6 bases stayed unmatched. Germline-derived CDR1 and CDR2 are LGHNT and FRNRAP. CDR3 DNA sequence: TGTGCTAGTGGTTTGGGACAGGGTTACGGAGAGACCCAGTACTTC. This codes for CASGLGQGYGETQYF.

The chain employs TRBV28 and TRBJ2-7, with D unclear. The CDR3 is made up of 14 amino acids. V was cut by 6 bases and J by 4 bases, with 16 bases left in between. Germline assignment: CDR1 MDHEN and CDR2 SYDVKM. The CDR3 protein is CASSHRTPPYEQYF. The CDR3 DNA is TGTGCCAGCAGCCACCGGACCCCACCATACGAGCAGTACTTC.

V is TRBV29-1 and J is TRBJ2-4; 9 bases align to TRBD2. Germline V CDR1 and CDR2: SQVTM, ANQGSEA. CDR3 size: 16 residues. The DNA of the CDR3 is TGCGGGGAAGGGACTAGCCTTCTGGTAGCCAAAAACATTCAGTACTTC. Amino acids: CGEGTSLLVAKNIQYF. The full variable domain, its missing parts supplied by reference TRBV29-1 and TRBJ2-4, is SAVISQKPSRDICQRGTSLTIQCQVDSQVTMMFWYRQQPGQSLTLIATANQGSEATYESGFVIDKFPISRPNLTFSTLTVSNMSPEDSSIYLCGEGTSLLVAKNIQYFGAGTRLSVL.

This chain connects TRBV10-3 to TRBJ1-1; TRBD1 aligns across 7 bases. CDR3 length: 13 residues. The V gene end was trimmed by 2 bases and the J gene end by 5 bases; junction bases not matched to a gene: 2. CDR1 is ENHRY and CDR2 is SYGVKD in the germline V gene. The CDR3: CAISERGQTEAFF. The DNA for the CDR3 is TGTGCCATCAGTGAGAGGGGGCAGACTGAAGCTTTCTTT.

A remark on this clone: Other DNA sequences from this sample encode an identical CDR3 as well. The CDR3 protein is CASSPGLAGDEQYF. Written as DNA, the CDR3 is TGTGCCAGCTCACCGGGACTAGCGGGAGACGAGCAGTACTTC. V gene TRBV18 combines with J gene TRBJ2-7, with 14 bases aligning to TRBD2. V dropped 3 bases and J dropped 5; count of bases not matched to a gene: 0. This CDR3 region has 14 residues. Germline CDR1 is KGHSH and CDR2 is LQKENI.